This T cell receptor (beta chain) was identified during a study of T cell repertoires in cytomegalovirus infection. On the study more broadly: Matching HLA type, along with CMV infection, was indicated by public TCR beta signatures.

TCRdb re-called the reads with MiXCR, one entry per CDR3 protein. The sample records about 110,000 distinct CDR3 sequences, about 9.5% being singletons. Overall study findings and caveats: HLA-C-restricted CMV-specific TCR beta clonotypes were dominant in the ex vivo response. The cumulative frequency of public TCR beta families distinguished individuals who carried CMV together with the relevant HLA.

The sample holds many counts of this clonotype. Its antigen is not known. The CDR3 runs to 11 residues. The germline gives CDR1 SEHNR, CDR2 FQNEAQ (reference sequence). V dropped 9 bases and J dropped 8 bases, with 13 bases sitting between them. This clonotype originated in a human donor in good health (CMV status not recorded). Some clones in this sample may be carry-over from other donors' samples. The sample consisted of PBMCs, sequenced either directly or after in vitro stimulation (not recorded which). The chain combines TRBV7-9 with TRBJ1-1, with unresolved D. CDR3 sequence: CASSKRAEAFF. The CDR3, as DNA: TGTGCCAGTTCCAAAAGAGCCGAAGCTTTCTTT. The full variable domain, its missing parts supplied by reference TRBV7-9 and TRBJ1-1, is DTGVSQNPRHKITKRGQNVTFRCDPISEHNRLYWYRQTLGQGPEFLTYFQNEAQLEKSRLLSDRFSAERPKGSFSTLEIQRTEQGDSAMYLCASSKRAEAFFGQGTRLTVV.